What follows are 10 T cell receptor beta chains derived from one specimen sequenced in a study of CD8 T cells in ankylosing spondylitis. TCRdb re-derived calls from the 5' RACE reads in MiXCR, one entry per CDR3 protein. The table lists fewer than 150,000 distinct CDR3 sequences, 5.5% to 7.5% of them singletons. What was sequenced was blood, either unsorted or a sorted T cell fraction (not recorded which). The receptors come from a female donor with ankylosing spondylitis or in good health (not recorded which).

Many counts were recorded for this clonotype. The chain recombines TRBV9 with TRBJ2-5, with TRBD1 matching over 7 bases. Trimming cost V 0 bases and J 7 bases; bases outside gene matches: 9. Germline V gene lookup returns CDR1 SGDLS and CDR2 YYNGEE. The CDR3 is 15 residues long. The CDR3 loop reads CASSVGEDRSWTQYF. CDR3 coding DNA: TGTGCCAGCAGCGTAGGAGAGGACAGGTCATGGACCCAGTACTTC.

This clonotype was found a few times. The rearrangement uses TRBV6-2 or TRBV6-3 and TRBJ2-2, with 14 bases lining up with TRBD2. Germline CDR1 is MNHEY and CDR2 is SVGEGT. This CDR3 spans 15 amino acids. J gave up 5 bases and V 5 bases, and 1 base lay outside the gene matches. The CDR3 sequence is CASSRLAGGTGELFF. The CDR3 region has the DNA TGTGCCAGCAGTCGACTAGCGGGGGGGACCGGGGAGCTGTTTTTT.

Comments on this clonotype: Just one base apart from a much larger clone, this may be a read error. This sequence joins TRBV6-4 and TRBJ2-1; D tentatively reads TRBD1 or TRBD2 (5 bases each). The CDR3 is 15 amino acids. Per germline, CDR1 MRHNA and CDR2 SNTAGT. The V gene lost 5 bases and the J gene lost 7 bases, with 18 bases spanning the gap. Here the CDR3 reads CASSQTGAARNEQFF. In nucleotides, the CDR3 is TGTGCCAGCAGTCAAACCGGGGCAGCAAGGAATGAGCAGTTCTTC.

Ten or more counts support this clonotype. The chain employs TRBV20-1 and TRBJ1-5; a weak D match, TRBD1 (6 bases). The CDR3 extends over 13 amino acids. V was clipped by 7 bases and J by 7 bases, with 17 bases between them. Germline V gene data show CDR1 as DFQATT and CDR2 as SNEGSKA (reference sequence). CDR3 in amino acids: CSVTKGVEQPQHF. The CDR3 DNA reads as TGCAGTGTTACGAAGGGGGTTGAACAGCCCCAGCATTTT.

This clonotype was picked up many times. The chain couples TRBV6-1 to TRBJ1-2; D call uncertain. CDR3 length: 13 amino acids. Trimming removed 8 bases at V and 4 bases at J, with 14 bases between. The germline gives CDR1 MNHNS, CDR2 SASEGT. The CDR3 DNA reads TGTGCCAGCGCCCCCCAGGAGGGCTATGGCTACACCTTC. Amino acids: CASAPQEGYGYTF.

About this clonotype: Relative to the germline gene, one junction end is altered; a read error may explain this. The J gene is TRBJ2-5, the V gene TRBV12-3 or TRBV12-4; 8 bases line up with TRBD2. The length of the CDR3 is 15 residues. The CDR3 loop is CASSPREGTQEAQYF. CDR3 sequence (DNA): TGTGCCAGCAGTCCCCGGGAGGGAACCCAAGAGGCCCAGTACTTC.

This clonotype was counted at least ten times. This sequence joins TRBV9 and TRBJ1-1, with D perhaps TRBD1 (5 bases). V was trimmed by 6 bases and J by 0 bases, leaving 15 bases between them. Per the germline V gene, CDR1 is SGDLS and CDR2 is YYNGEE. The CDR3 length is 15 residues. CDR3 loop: CASTKEGLMNTEAFF. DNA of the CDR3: TGTGCCAGCACCAAAGAGGGACTTATGAACACTGAAGCTTTCTTT.

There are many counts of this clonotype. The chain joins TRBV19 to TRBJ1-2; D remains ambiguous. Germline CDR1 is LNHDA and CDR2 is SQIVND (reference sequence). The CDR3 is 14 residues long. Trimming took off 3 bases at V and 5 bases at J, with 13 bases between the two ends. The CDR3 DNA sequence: TGTGCCAGTAGTATTGGCGGGGAATGGTATGGCTACACCTTC. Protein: CASSIGGEWYGYTF.

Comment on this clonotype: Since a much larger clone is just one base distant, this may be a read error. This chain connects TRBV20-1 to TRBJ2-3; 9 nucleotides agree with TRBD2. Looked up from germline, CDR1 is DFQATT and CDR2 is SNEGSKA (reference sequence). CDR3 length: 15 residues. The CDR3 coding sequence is TGCAGTGCTAGAGATGGCGGGGGGGACACAGCTACGCAGTATTTT. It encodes CSARDGGGDTATQYF.

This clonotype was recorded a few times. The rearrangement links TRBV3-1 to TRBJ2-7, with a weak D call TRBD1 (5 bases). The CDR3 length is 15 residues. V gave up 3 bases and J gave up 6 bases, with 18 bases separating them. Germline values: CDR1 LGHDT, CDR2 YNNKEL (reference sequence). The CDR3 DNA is TGTGCCAGCAGCCAGTCATTAGGCAGGGTGCGCGAGCAGTACTTC. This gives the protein CASSQSLGRVREQYF.